This T cell receptor (beta chain) was captured by sequencing in a study of T-cell memory formation after mild COVID-19. From the 5' RACE reads, TCRdb called clonotypes with MiXCR, one entry per CDR3 protein. The profile shows approximately 570,000 distinct CDR3 sequences, over 15% of them singletons. In germline, CDR1 is LGHNA, CDR2 YSLEER. V dropped 1 base and J dropped 3 bases, with 13 bases sitting between them. CDR3 length equals 15 residues. The sequencing sample was made of PBMCs or a T cell subset sorted from them (not recorded which). This clonotype was sampled from an adult woman who had mild COVID-19 (a few samples of this study predate the infection). Cell type and time point are not known. This chain uses TRBV4-3 with TRBJ2-7, with D maybe TRBD1 (5 bases). The CDR3, as DNA: TGCGCCAGCAGCCAAGCTTATAGGACAAACTACGAGCAGTACTTC. The encoded protein is CASSQAYRTNYEQYF.